Included here is one T cell receptor beta chain sequence, with context. This sample stems from a study of PD-1 blockade in classical Hodgkin lymphoma. There was relapse after autologous stem cell transplantation in every patient, and there was variation in brentuximab vedotin exposure. Thawed PBMCs were the source of CD8+ T cells, obtained through magnetic negative selection. Only in-frame clones appear in the TCRdb table, and some are missing; sequencing was by immunoSEQ multiplex PCR. The sample includes 1,400 to 1,500 clones, about 84% of them seen just once. Trimming cost V 0 bases and J 6 bases, with 12 bases left between them. This CDR3 is built from 15 residues. Germline CDR1 MGHRA, CDR2 YSYEKL.

The sequencing used CD8+ T cells from blood, collected at baseline. This TCR derives from a human donor with classical Hodgkin lymphoma. The chain carries TRBV4-1 and TRBJ2-1; possible D gene TRBD2, 6 bases. This CDR3 is CASSQEGRSLNEQFF. DNA for the CDR3: TGCGCCAGCAGCCAAGAGGGGAGGAGCCTCAATGAGCAGTTCTTC.